The T cell receptor beta chain under discussion was sequenced for a study of blood T cell repertoires in COVID-19 (dated by TCRdb to about 2020). Background for the entire study: Samples from collaborators originated in the United States, Italy and Spain and spanned both the acute and convalescent phases of COVID-19. The material from the prospective study consisted of cDNA or gDNA derived from T cells, B-cell-depleted T cells, or PBMCs. The dataset comprised deeply sampled blood TCRbeta repertoires from subjects exposed to, actively infected with, or recovered from COVID-19. The repertoires were made available in a free public database intended to serve as a resource for research on the immune response to SARS-CoV-2. Samples came from the ongoing ImmuneRACE study (first 160 participants) plus 1,254 subjects from 6 global collaborators. The sample metadata nearly always contained a de-identified subject ID, COVID-19 status, age in years and sex. HLA class I and class II types, where available, came from metadata supplied by the sample provider rather than from assay-based typing. Study-wide conclusions, independent of this receptor: How much clinical and demographic metadata was included differed by source and by participant, and the metadata was provided uncurated.

Whole blood was collected in K2EDTA tubes by collaborating institutions according to the institutions' own protocols. Collaborator samples were shipped for TCRbeta analysis as frozen whole blood, isolated PBMCs, or DNA extracted from either sample type. Comment on this clone: The antigen it binds to is not known. Within one base of it there is no much larger clone, and no base qualities were kept.

TCRbeta CDR3 regions were amplified from genomic DNA by means of the immunoSEQ Assay, a bias-controlled multiplex PCR. The study's processing was this. The number of nucleated cells in each sample was estimated by amplification of reference gene primers within the assay. To quantify the absolute abundance of each unique TCRbeta CDR3 rearrangement, sequence reads were collapsed and filtered. For each sample, productive Simpson clonality was calculated by taking the square root of Simpson's diversity index across productive rearrangements. TCRdb obtained this table from immuneACCESS and retained in-frame rearrangements with V and J assigned. These tables miss some clones; where compared with another copy, unresolved V genes account for less than half of the shortfall, and the remainder is unexplained. V and J calls and clone size are as listed in that table; D and trimming were resolved from the DNA. The sample yields about 68,000 clones; around 85% were counted once. Approximately 25% of the sample is held by the ten biggest clonotypes.

CDR1 is given as SNHLY and CDR2 as FYNNEI, both from the germline V gene. Trimmed from V: 7 bases; trimmed from J: 14 bases; junction bases lacking a gene match: 12. Spanning cysteine to phenylalanine, the CDR3 consists of 12 amino acids. Only the CDR3 DNA is retained, 36 bases long and in frame from the first base. In this chain, TRBV2 is recombined with TRBJ2-3, and 7 bases in between align with TRBD1. The sequenced sample consisted of peripheral blood. The sequence came from a man aged 50-59 years with acute or convalescent COVID-19. The CDR3 has the sequence CASISFDRVGYF. The DNA sequence is as follows: TGTGCCAGCATTTCCTTCGACAGGGTAGGGTATTTT.